The 17 T cell receptor beta chains listed next were all sequenced from one sample in a study of beta chain features in type 1 diabetes (dated by TCRdb to between 2018 and 2020). Libraries were made using the immunoSEQ multiplex PCR assay. The entire isolated RNA was reverse transcribed using the High Capacity cDNA Reverse Transcription Kit, and thus expressed TCRB transcripts were sequenced. As stored in TCRdb, this immuneACCESS dataset retains in-frame rearrangements with V and J assigned. A fraction of the clones does not appear; measured against another copy, unresolved V genes explain less than half of the discrepancy, and the remainder lacks a known reason. The sample has roughly 140,000 clones on record, over 8.5% of them singletons. Of the sample, about 2% falls within the top ten clones. Material: central memory CD4+ T cells from blood. The receptors here all came from a man aged 18 to 30 in good health.

This clone was recorded a few times. The rearrangement uses TRBV30 and TRBJ2-7; no firm D call. Germline CDR1 is GTSNPN and CDR2 is SVGIG (reference sequence). The ends were cut back, 1 base at V and 1 base at J, with 20 bases in the middle. The CDR3 has 17 amino acids. This chain's CDR3 is CAWSARSPRSLSYEQYF. The CDR3 region has the DNA TGTGCCTGGAGTGCCCGGTCCCCAAGGAGTCTTTCCTACGAGCAGTACTTC.

J is TRBJ1-1 and V is TRBV7-9, with 8 bases that match TRBD1. V shed 3 bases and J 3 bases; nucleotides not matched to a gene: 3. Germline values: CDR1 SEHNR, CDR2 FQNEAQ (reference sequence). This CDR3 region has 14 residues. CDR3 sequence (DNA): TGTGCCAGCAGCTTCAGGGGGCGCGACACTGAAGCTTTCTTT. Residues: CASSFRGRDTEAFF.

This clone was counted between two and nine times. The V call is TRBV2, the J call TRBJ2-1, with 7 nucleotides matching TRBD2. Germline CDR1 and CDR2: SNHLY and FYNNEI. The CDR3 has 14 residues. V lost 2 bases, J lost 10 bases, and 8 bases stayed unmatched. The CDR3 DNA reads as TGTGCCAGCAGTGAAAGACGACTAGCTGAGGAGCAGTTCTTC. Residues: CASSERRLAEEQFF.

This clone was detected only a few times. The chain employs TRBV5-4 and TRBJ2-3, with 7 bases aligning to TRBD1. The trim removed 5 bases at V and 4 bases at J, leaving 4 bases unmatched. Germline V CDR1 and CDR2: SGHNT, YYREEE (reference sequence). The CDR3 is 13 residues long. Written as DNA, the CDR3 is TGTGCCAGCAGGATGGGGACAGCAGATACGCAGTATTTT. Translating it yields CASRMGTADTQYF.

Only a few counts were recorded for this clone. The chain couples TRBV29-1 to TRBJ2-1; 10 bases are a match to TRBD1. From germline, CDR1 is SQVTM and CDR2 ANQGSEA. This CDR3 has 15 amino acids. Trimming at V came to 7 bases and at J to 6 bases, leaving 12 bases not matched to a gene. In nucleotides, the CDR3 is TGCAGCGCCAAAACCCCGGGACAGGGGTTCAATGAGCAGTTCTTC. It is translated as CSAKTPGQGFNEQFF.

V is TRBV5-1 and J is TRBJ2-3; D unresolved. CDR3 size: 12 residues. V lost 5 bases, J lost 1 base, and 5 bases lay in between. CDR1 and CDR2 from the germline V gene are SGHRS and YFSETQ. CDR3: CASRGGTDTQYF. The CDR3 DNA is TGCGCCAGCAGAGGAGGCACAGATACGCAGTATTTT.

This clone came up a few times. The CDR3 sequence: CASSLPGRTDTQYF. DNA of the CDR3: TGTGCCAGCAGCTTACCGGGGCGCACAGATACGCAGTATTTT. The chain employs TRBV7-2 and TRBJ2-3, with D possibly called TRBD1 or TRBD2 (5 bases each). Germline loops: CDR1 SGHTA, CDR2 FQGNSA. The CDR3 has 14 residues. V dropped 2 bases and J dropped 1 base, with 7 bases sitting between them.

V gene TRBV14 combines with J gene TRBJ2-7; D is undetermined. Per the germline V gene, CDR1 is SGHDN and CDR2 is FVKESK. The CDR3 length is 14 residues. Trimming took off 0 bases at V and 8 bases at J, with 14 bases between the two ends. This CDR3 is CASSQDKGRLKQYF. The CDR3 coding sequence is TGTGCCAGCAGCCAAGATAAGGGCCGCCTCAAGCAGTACTTC.

The J gene is TRBJ2-3, the V gene TRBV6-6; no clear D. V was shortened by 2 bases and J by 2 bases, with 8 bases between the two germline ends. The germline V gene encodes CDR1 MNHNY and CDR2 SVGAGI (reference sequence). The CDR3 has 14 residues. CDR3 coding DNA: TGTGCCAGCAGTTACCTCAGGTTCACAGATACGCAGTATTTT. Protein product: CASSYLRFTDTQYF.

The chain carries TRBV13 and TRBJ2-2; D is undetermined. V was cut by 0 bases and J by 2 bases, with 7 bases left in between. The CDR3 is 15 residues long. Germline loops: CDR1 PRHDT, CDR2 FYEKMQ (reference sequence). The CDR3 here is CASSLGAANTGELFF. The CDR3 DNA reads as TGTGCCAGCAGCTTAGGGGCAGCCAACACCGGGGAGCTGTTTTTT.

The chain links TRBV7-2 to TRBJ1-2, with TRBD1 matching over 7 bases. Germline lookup yields CDR1 SGHTA and CDR2 FQGNSA. V shed 5 bases, J shed 5 bases, and the junction held 14 bases outside the gene matches. The CDR3 is 16 amino acids. DNA of the CDR3: TGTGCCAGCAGCCTAAGGACAGGAGCTGACCTATATGGCTACACCTTC. Protein product: CASSLRTGADLYGYTF.

The sample holds a few counts of this clone. The chain has TRBV5-4 and TRBJ2-5, with 8 bases lining up with TRBD1. V dropped 2 bases and J dropped 5; count of bases not matched to a gene: 8. Germline values: CDR1 SGHNT, CDR2 YYREEE (reference sequence). The CDR3 contains 15 residues. In nucleotides, the CDR3 is TGTGCCAGCAGCTTCGCCCACAGGGGGAAGGAGACCCAGTACTTC. Protein product: CASSFAHRGKETQYF.

The table lists this clone with a few counts. CDR3 in amino acids: CATQRDMVNTEAFF. CDR3 in DNA: TGTGCCACCCAACGGGACATGGTGAACACTGAAGCTTTCTTT. The V and J genes are TRBV19 and TRBJ1-1, with D tentatively TRBD1 (6 bases). Germline CDR1 LNHDA, CDR2 SQIVND (reference sequence). The CDR3 has 14 residues. V lost 10 bases, J lost 0 bases, and 15 bases lay in between.

V gene TRBV29-1 combines with J gene TRBJ2-5; a weak D match, TRBD1 (7 bases). The CDR3 covers 12 residues. The germline V gene encodes CDR1 SQVTM and CDR2 ANQGSEA. V was shortened by 6 bases and J by 5 bases, with 13 bases between the two germline ends. The CDR3 spells CSVKGAGETQYF. CDR3 coding DNA: TGCAGCGTCAAGGGGGCGGGGGAGACCCAGTACTTC.

The chain uses TRBV5-1 and TRBJ2-2; the D is unclear. The length of the CDR3 is 11 residues. V gave up 4 bases and J gave up 6 bases, with 4 bases separating them. Germline V CDR1 and CDR2: SGHRS, YFSETQ. DNA for the CDR3: TGCGCCAGCAGCGACCCCGGGGAGCTGTTTTTT. This sequence encodes CASSDPGELFF.

This clone has just a few counts. The chain links TRBV4-3 to TRBJ2-7; D tentatively fits TRBD1 or TRBD2 (5 bases each). Germline-derived CDR1 and CDR2 are LGHNA and YSLEER. The CDR3 runs to 16 residues. V lost 0 bases, J lost 6 bases, and 18 bases lay in between. The CDR3 reads CASSQDLYRGTSEQYF. CDR3 nucleotide sequence: TGCGCCAGCAGCCAAGACCTCTATCGAGGGACCTCCGAGCAGTACTTC.

This chain connects TRBV4-2 to TRBJ2-3; a weak D match, TRBD2 (5 bases). There are 16 residues in the CDR3. Germline CDR1 reads LGHNA; CDR2 reads YNFKEQ. V lost 4 bases to trimming and J lost 4 bases, with 18 bases between them. The CDR3 sequence is CASSPAGERLADTQYF. The CDR3 nucleotides are TGTGCCAGCAGCCCTGCCGGGGAGCGACTGGCAGATACGCAGTATTTT.